This is a list of T cell receptor beta chains from one sample in a study of T-cell reconstitution after alpha-beta-depleted transplantation in children. MiXCR was run by TCRdb on the PCR reads, yielding one entry per CDR3 protein. The sample records fewer than 750,000 distinct CDR3 sequences, more than 20% being singletons. The material sequenced was PBMCs, mostly from graft donor cells, taken 360 days after TCRalphabeta/CD19-depleted stem cell transplant. These receptors originate from a boy in the first two years of life who had a stem cell transplant for acute myeloid leukemia, so the T cells may come from the graft donor. The conserved cysteine and the conserved F or W are not part of the CDR3 here.

>TRBV12-3/TRBV12-4
ASTDRLRADTQY
>TRBV25-1
ASSGGWASTDTQY
>TRBV12-3/TRBV12-4
ASSLHGRPGNTIY
>TRBV20-1
SALPLSGSGPETQY
>TRBV11-3
ASSLVETATYGFYEQY
>TRBV4-3
ASSQKDIAGAYPYEQF
>TRBV4-3
ASSQSRASSYNEQF
>TRBV20-1
SARMPGQALSRLF
>TRBV18
ASSYTGIAGANVLT
>TRBV20-1
SAWGGGIQAKNIQY
>TRBV28
ASRSRGQVNEKLF
>TRBV7-9
ASSWKMDGSYT
>TRBV2
ASIHSGVWQETQY
>TRBV12-3/TRBV12-4
ASSLAVKPQH
>TRBV28
ASSSPDRGYQPQH
>TRBV20-1
SAISGKNRVLH
>TRBV7-8
ASSLLGQGVNYEQY
>TRBV6-5
ASTLRGLRNSPLH
>TRBV6-5
ASSSDRRSTDTQY
>TRBV5-6
ASSRRGPSYNEQF
>TRBV12-3/TRBV12-4
ASSRLAGVRHQETQY
>TRBV4-1
ASSPKVVRGGYGSDSDTQY
>TRBV12-3/TRBV12-4
ASSPRGRVNDSPLH
>TRBV7-9
ASRGQNTYEQY
>TRBV20-1
SGGTGKDTEAF
>TRBV29-1
SVRDRNTGELF
>TRBV15
ATSRAYPGRLGETQY
>TRBV20-1
SAEDRPSSYNEQF
>TRBV6-5
ASSYDRVRTEAF
>TRBV6-5
ASSYGQYTEAF
>TRBV12-3/TRBV12-4
ASSFISGHTGELF
>TRBV20-1
SARDFRTGSTDTQY
>TRBV20-1
SARDSTFTDTQY
>TRBV6-1
ASSEQRGNTEAF
>TRBV7-3
ASSSIPPDSYEQY
>TRBV5-1
ASSLARDLQETQY
>TRBV15
ATSRDPGRDEQF
>TRBV5-6
ASSGANYGYT
>TRBV12-3/TRBV12-4
ASRDNGGVYNEQF
>TRBV10-2
ASTHGGKEAF
>TRBV20-1
SAPGQVNEKLF